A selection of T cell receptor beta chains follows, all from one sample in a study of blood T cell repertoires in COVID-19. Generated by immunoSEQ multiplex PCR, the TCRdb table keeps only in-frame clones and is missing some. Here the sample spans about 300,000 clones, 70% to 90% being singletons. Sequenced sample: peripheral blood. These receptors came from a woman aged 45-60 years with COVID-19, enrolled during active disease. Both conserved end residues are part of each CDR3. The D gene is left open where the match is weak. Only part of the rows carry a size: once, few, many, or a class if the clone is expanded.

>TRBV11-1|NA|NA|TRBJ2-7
TGTGCCAGCAGCCTAGGGGCTAGCAGACACTACGAGCAGTACTTC
CASSLGASRHYEQYF
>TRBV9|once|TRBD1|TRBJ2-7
TGTGCCAGCAGCGCAGGGACAGGCGCCAACTACGAGCAGTACTTC
CASSAGTGANYEQYF
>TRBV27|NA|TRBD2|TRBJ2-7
TGTGCCAGCAGTTTAATCCTGACTAGCGGGAGGCCCTCCTACGAGCAGTACTTC
CASSLILTSGRPSYEQYF
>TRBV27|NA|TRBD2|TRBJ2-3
TGTGCCAGCAGTTTCTCCGGGAGGGTTACAGATACGCAGTATTTT
CASSFSGRVTDTQYF
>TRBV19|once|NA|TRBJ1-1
TGTGCCAGTAGCCCGAGACAGATGAACACTGAAGCTTTCTTT
CASSPRQMNTEAFF
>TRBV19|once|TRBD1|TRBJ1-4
TGTGCCAGTAGGCCGAACAGGGGATGGCCCCGATGGGTTGAAAAACTGTTTTTT
CASRPNRGWPRWVEKLFF
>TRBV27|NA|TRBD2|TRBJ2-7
TGTGCCAGCAGTGCAGGACTAGCGAGCTACGAGCAGTACTTC
CASSAGLASYEQYF
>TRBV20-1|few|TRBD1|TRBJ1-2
TGCAGTGCTAGTGACAGGACAGGGGAGGTAGACTATGGCTACACCTTC
CSASDRTGEVDYGYTF
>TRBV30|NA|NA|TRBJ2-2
TGTGCCTGGAAGGAGTTGATCACCGGGGAGCTGTTTTTT
CAWKELITGELFF
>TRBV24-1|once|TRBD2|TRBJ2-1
TGTGCCACCAGTGCCATGGGACTAGCGGGAGGATCTAAATACAATGAGCAGTTCTTC
CATSAMGLAGGSKYNEQFF
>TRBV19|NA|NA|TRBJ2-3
TGTGCCAGTAGTATGACGGACAGTAGCACAGATACGCAGTATTTT
CASSMTDSSTDTQYF
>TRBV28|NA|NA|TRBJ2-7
TGTGCCAGCAGTTTAAGCGCCAAGAGCTCCTACGAGCAGTACTTC
CASSLSAKSSYEQYF
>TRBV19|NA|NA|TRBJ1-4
TGTGCCAGTAGTAGCAGGGAGGGGATTGCAACTAATGAAAAACTGTTTTTT
CASSSREGIATNEKLFF
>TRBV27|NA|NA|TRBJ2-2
TGTGCCAGCAGTTTACGGGGAGGAGAGCTGTTTTTT
CASSLRGGELFF
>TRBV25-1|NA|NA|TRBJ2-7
TGTGCCAGCAGTGAATCCCACCGTAATTACAGGGGAGGCTACGAGCAGTACTTC
CASSESHRNYRGGYEQYF
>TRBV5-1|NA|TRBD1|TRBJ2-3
TGCGCCAGCGGACAGGGGGGATACACAGATACGCAGTATTTT
CASGQGGYTDTQYF
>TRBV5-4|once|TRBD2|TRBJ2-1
TGTGCCAGCAGCTTGCTGACTAGCGGGACCAATGAGCAGTTCTTC
CASSLLTSGTNEQFF
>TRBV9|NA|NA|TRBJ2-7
TGTGCCAGCAGCGTAGTCGGCGGGATCTACGAGCAGTACTTC
CASSVVGGIYEQYF
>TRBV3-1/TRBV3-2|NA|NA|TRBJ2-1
TGTGCCAGCAGCCAAGGCCGAGGCTACAATGAGCAGTTCTTC
CASSQGRGYNEQFF
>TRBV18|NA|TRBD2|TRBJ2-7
TGTGCCAGCCGAAAAGCGGGAGAATGGGTCGAGCAGTACTTC
CASRKAGEWVEQYF
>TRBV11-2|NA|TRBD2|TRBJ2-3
TGTGCCAGTGCTAGCGGGAGGAGGGATACGCAGTATTTT
CASASGRRDTQYF
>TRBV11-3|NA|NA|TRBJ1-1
TGTGCCAGCAGACAAATGAACACTGAAGCTTTCTTT
CASRQMNTEAFF
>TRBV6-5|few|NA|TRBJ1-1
TGTGCCAGCCAAGTTCAGGGGAACACTGAAGCTTTCTTT
CASQVQGNTEAFF
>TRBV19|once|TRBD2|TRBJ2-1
TGTGCCAGTACCCCTTTGTGGACTAGCGGCAACAATGAGCAGTTCTTC
CASTPLWTSGNNEQFF
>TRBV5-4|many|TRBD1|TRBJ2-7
TGTGCCAGCAGCTTGGGGCAGGGGGCGCTCGGCGAGCAGTACTTC
CASSLGQGALGEQYF
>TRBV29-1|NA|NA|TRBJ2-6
TGCAGCGTTGGGGACGGGAGCTTATCTGGGGCCAACGTCCTGACTTTC
CSVGDGSLSGANVLTF
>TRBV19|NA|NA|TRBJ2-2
TGTGCCAGTAGAAATACAAGGCTCCGGGGCACCGGGGAGCTGTTTTTT
CASRNTRLRGTGELFF
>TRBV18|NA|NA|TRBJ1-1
TGTGCCAGCTCACCAAGGGGGAGAGGCACTGAAGCTTTCTTT
CASSPRGRGTEAFF
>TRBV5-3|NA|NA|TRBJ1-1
TGTGCCAGAAGTTTCGGTCGCAGCGGCGAGGCTTTCTTT
CARSFGRSGEAFF
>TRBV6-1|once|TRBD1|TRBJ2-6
TGTGCCAGCAGTGAAATGGGACAGGTTCTCTCTGGGGCCAACGTCCTGACTTTC
CASSEMGQVLSGANVLTF
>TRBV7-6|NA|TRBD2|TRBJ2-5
TGTGCCAGCAGCTTACGACTAATAGCGGGATCCCAAGAGACCCAGTACTTC
CASSLRLIAGSQETQYF
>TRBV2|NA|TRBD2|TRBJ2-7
TGTGCCAGCAGGGTCACTAGCGGGGGCTACGAGCAGTACTTC
CASRVTSGGYEQYF
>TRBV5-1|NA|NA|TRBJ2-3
TGCGCCAGCAGCTTGGCGGCGGATACAGATACGCAGTATTTT
CASSLAADTDTQYF
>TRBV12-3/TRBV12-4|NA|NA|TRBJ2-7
TGTGCCAGCGGCCTCTACGAGCAGTACTTC
CASGLYEQYF
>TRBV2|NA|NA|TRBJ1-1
TGTGCCAGCAGCCGGGTTGAGGCCACTGAAGCTTTCTTT
CASSRVEATEAFF
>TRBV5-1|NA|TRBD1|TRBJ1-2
TGCGCCAGCAGCCACCGGGACAGGGGTAACTATGGCTACACCTTC
CASSHRDRGNYGYTF
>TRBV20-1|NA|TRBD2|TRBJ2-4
TGCAGTGCTAGTTCAAGCGGGGGAGAAAAAGGAATTCAGTACTTC
CSASSSGGEKGIQYF
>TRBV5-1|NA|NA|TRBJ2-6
TGCGCCAGCAGCTTCCGGGGAACTGGGGCCAACGTCCTGACTTTC
CASSFRGTGANVLTF
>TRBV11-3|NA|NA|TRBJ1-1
TGTGCCAGCAGCTCGGGAATACAAGCTTTCTTT
CASSSGIQAFF
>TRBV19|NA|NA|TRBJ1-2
TGTGCCAGTGACGGCGGGGTTTATGGCTACACCTTC
CASDGGVYGYTF
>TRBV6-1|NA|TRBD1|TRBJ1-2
TGTGCCAGCAGTGAGGGGACAGGGGTGAGCTATGGCTACACCTTC
CASSEGTGVSYGYTF
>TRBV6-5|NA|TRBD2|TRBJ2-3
TGTGCCAGCAAGATAGCGGGAGGGACAGATACGCAGTATTTT
CASKIAGGTDTQYF
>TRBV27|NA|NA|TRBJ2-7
TGTGCCAGCAGTGTCTGGGGGGGGCTCTACGAGCAGTACTTC
CASSVWGGLYEQYF
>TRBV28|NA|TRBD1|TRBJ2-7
TGTGCCAGCAGCCCACCGGGACAGGGAACCTACGAGCAGTACTTC
CASSPPGQGTYEQYF
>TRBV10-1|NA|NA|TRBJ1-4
TGCGCCAGCAGTGAGGGAGGGACGGTTACAAATGAAAAACTGTTTTTT
CASSEGGTVTNEKLFF
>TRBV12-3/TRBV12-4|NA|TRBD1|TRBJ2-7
TGTGCCAGCAGTTCGGGACAGGGGGGTGAGCAGTACTTC
CASSSGQGGEQYF
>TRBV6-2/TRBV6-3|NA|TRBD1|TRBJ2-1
TGTGCCAGCAGTTTCCAGGGACAGGGGGCATTGAATGAGCAGTTCTTC
CASSFQGQGALNEQFF